Below, 22 T cell receptor beta chains from the same sample are listed, as sequenced in a study of cytomegalovirus exposure and HLA in healthy donors (dated by TCRdb to the late 2010s). Library prep was done by the immunoSEQ multiplex PCR assay. TCRdb stores this immuneACCESS table with in-frame sequences only. Part of the clones is absent; in the studies checked, under half of the shortfall reflects unresolved V genes, and no reason is known for the rest. Recorded for this sample are 200,000 to 250,000 clones; about 90% of them occurred a single time. The ten largest account for more than 1% of the sample. Sequencing input: PBMCs. All receptors derive from a woman under 30 in good health and CMV-seronegative.

V and J are TRBV29-1 and TRBJ2-7; D is perhaps TRBD2 (5 bases). The CDR3 covers 14 residues. The V and J ends lost 3 bases and 4 bases respectively, with 16 bases between them. Germline V lookup: CDR1 SQVTM, CDR2 ANQGSEA. CDR3 nucleotides: TGCAGCGTTGACCCGGGCAGCTCGGGATACGAGCAGTACTTC. Amino acid sequence: CSVDPGSSGYEQYF.

V gene TRBV2 combines with J gene TRBJ2-5; TRBD2 matches at 9 bases. The germline V gene has CDR1 SNHLY and CDR2 FYNNEI. V shed 2 bases and J 2 bases; nucleotides not matched to a gene: 3. The CDR3 has 15 amino acids. The CDR3 sequence is CASSESGRHQETQYF. CDR3 DNA: TGTGCCAGCAGTGAAAGCGGGAGGCATCAAGAGACCCAGTACTTC.

As DNA, the CDR3 is TGTGCCAGCAGGGTGAGCTCGGCGGGACAGGGGAGCGGGCAGCCCCAGCATTTT. This encodes CASRVSSAGQGSGQPQHF. The chain is built from TRBV28 and TRBJ1-5; 10 bases align to TRBD1. This CDR3 has 18 amino acids. Trimming took 6 bases from V and 7 from J; bases not matched to a gene: 18. Per the germline V gene, CDR1 is MDHEN and CDR2 is SYDVKM.

The rearrangement links TRBV10-2 to TRBJ2-5, with 8 bases fitting TRBD1. Germline CDR1 reads WSHSY; CDR2 reads SAAADI. This CDR3 has 15 amino acids. The V and J ends lost 6 bases and 1 base, in that order; junction bases with no gene match: 7. CDR3 region: CASRAGTGGQETQYF. For the CDR3, the DNA is TGCGCCAGCAGGGCCGGGACAGGCGGCCAAGAGACCCAGTACTTC.

This rearrangement joins TRBV6-5 to TRBJ2-5; D is ambiguous. The ends were cut back, 6 bases at V and 2 bases at J, with 13 bases in the middle. The CDR3 is made up of 14 amino acids. Germline-derived CDR1 and CDR2 are MNHEY and SVGAGI. CDR3 residues: CASSRGGYQETQYF. The DNA of the CDR3 is TGTGCCAGCAGCCGAGGTGGATATCAAGAGACCCAGTACTTC.

V usage is TRBV7-3 and J usage is TRBJ2-3; D perhaps matches TRBD2 (6 bases). CDR1 and CDR2 from the germline V gene are SGHTA and FQGTGA. Trimming removed 5 bases from V and 4 bases from J, with 13 bases in between. This CDR3 has 14 amino acids. DNA of the CDR3: TGTGCCAGCAGCCCCAGGGACTTTGCAGATACGCAGTATTTT. It is translated as CASSPRDFADTQYF.

The rearrangement uses TRBV7-9 and TRBJ2-5; a weak D match, TRBD1 (6 bases). Germline lookup yields CDR1 SEHNR and CDR2 FQNEAQ (reference sequence). Trimming took 4 bases from V and 0 from J, leaving 9 bases between them. There are 14 residues in the CDR3. Here the CDR3 DNA reads TGTGCCAGCAGCTCTCGGGACAACCAAGAGACCCAGTACTTC. It specifies CASSSRDNQETQYF.

The chain uses TRBV9 and TRBJ2-1; D is perhaps TRBD2 (6 bases). CDR3 length: 16 amino acids. Trimming pared 0 bases from V and 7 bases from J, leaving 17 bases between. Germline V CDR1 and CDR2: SGDLS, YYNGEE. DNA for the CDR3: TGTGCCAGCAGCGTAGGTAGCGGATACGGAGATAATGAGCAGTTCTTC. It is translated as CASSVGSGYGDNEQFF. The full variable domain, completed using reference TRBV9 and TRBJ2-1, is DSGVTQTPKHLITATGQRVTLRCSPRSGDLSVYWYQQSLDQGLQFLIQYYNGEERAKGNILERFSAQQFPDLHSELNLSSLELGDSALYFCASSVGSGYGDNEQFFGPGTRLTVL.

This clone was detected only once. J is TRBJ1-5 and V is TRBV6-1, with D possibly being TRBD1 (6 bases). This CDR3 comprises 14 residues. CDR1 and CDR2 from the germline V gene are MNHNS and SASEGT. Trimming pared 8 bases from V and 0 bases from J, leaving 11 bases between. CDR3 DNA: TGTGCCAGCCTCGGACAGTATAGCAATCAGCCCCAGCATTTT. Residues: CASLGQYSNQPQHF.

This clone has just one count. The V gene is TRBV27, the J gene TRBJ2-1, with D possibly matching TRBD2 (5 bases). Between the trimmed V and J ends, which lost 10 bases and 6 bases, there was a span of 28 bases. Per germline, CDR1 MNHEY and CDR2 SMNVEV (reference sequence). The CDR3 is made up of 17 amino acids. The CDR3 spells CAKSGGHYLGYSNEQFF. CDR3 sequence (DNA): TGTGCCAAAAGCGGTGGGCACTATCTGGGGTATAGCAATGAGCAGTTCTTC.

The V gene is TRBV5-6, the J gene TRBJ2-5; D ambiguous. CDR3 length equals 15 residues. Trimming took off 5 bases at V and 1 base at J, with 15 bases between the two ends. Germline V CDR1 and CDR2: SGHDT, YYEEEE. The CDR3 sequence: CASSQAPVAQETQYF. The CDR3 DNA is TGTGCCAGCAGTCAGGCCCCCGTGGCCCAAGAGACCCAGTACTTC.

The chain combines TRBV28 with TRBJ2-1; TRBD2 matches 8 bases. This CDR3 has 16 residues. Germline CDR1 MDHEN, CDR2 SYDVKM. With 0 bases clipped from V and 7 bases from J, the junction kept 8 bases outside the gene matches. The chain's CDR3 is CASSLWLAGGPNEQFF. CDR3 DNA: TGTGCCAGCAGTTTATGGCTAGCGGGTGGGCCAAATGAGCAGTTCTTC. Full variable domain (missing parts from reference TRBV28 and TRBJ2-1): DVKVTQSSRYLVKRTGEKVFLECVQDMDHENMFWYRQDPGLGLRLIYFSYDVKMKEKGDIPEGYSVSREKKERFSLILESASTNQTSMYLCASSLWLAGGPNEQFFGPGTRLTVL.

This chain links TRBV5-6 with TRBJ2-1, with a tentative D call TRBD1 (5 bases). Germline values: CDR1 SGHDT, CDR2 YYEEEE. The germline V and J ends were trimmed by 0 bases and 9 bases, with 13 bases remaining between them. The CDR3 sequence is 14 residues long. DNA of the CDR3: TGTGCCAGCAGCTTGGGACAGAAAGGTAGTGAGCAGTTCTTC. This sequence encodes CASSLGQKGSEQFF.

V and J are TRBV28 and TRBJ1-5; D may be TRBD1 (5 bases). CDR3 size: 15 residues. V lost 3 bases, J lost 6 bases, and 15 bases lay in between. CDR1 MDHEN and CDR2 SYDVKM come from the germline V gene. The CDR3 loop is CASSLEMGLGQPQHF. The CDR3 DNA reads as TGTGCCAGCAGTTTGGAGATGGGGCTAGGTCAGCCCCAGCATTTT.

CDR3 nucleotides: TGTGCCAGCAGGGACAGAAATCAGCCCCAGCATTTT. Amino acid sequence: CASRDRNQPQHF. This rearrangement joins TRBV6-1 to TRBJ1-5, with D maybe TRBD1 (6 bases). Germline V gene sequence: CDR1 MNHNS, CDR2 SASEGT. V lost 6 bases and J lost 4, with 7 bases in between. The CDR3 contains 12 residues.

The DNA of the CDR3 is TGTGCCTCTTTGGACAGGGGGCCCGGGGAGCTGTTTTTT. It specifies CASLDRGPGELFF. This rearrangement joins TRBV30 to TRBJ2-2; 11 bases line up with TRBD1. The V gene end was trimmed by 7 bases and the J gene end by 6 bases; junction bases not matched to a gene: 4. Germline V lookup: CDR1 GTSNPN, CDR2 SVGIG (reference sequence). This CDR3 contains 13 residues.

This chain uses TRBV11-2 with TRBJ1-1; 7 bases line up with TRBD1. Trimming at V came to 6 bases and at J to 4 bases, leaving 8 bases not matched to a gene. Germline CDR1 and CDR2: SGHAT and FQNNGV. This CDR3 is 14 amino acids long. CDR3 nucleotides: TGTGCCAGCAGAATAACAGGGGTGGGCACTGAAGCTTTCTTT. Its translation is CASRITGVGTEAFF.

The chain uses TRBV11-2 and TRBJ2-1; D may be TRBD1 (6 bases). V lost 4 bases to trimming and J lost 7 bases, with 20 bases between them. Germline values: CDR1 SGHAT, CDR2 FQNNGV. The CDR3 contains 16 residues. The CDR3 sequence: CASSSPTGKLGNEQFF. The CDR3 nucleotides are TGTGCCAGCAGCTCCCCAACAGGGAAACTAGGGAATGAGCAGTTCTTC. The full variable domain, completed using reference TRBV11-2 and TRBJ2-1, is EAGVAQSPRYKIIEKRQSVAFWCNPISGHATLYWYQQILGQGPKLLIQFQNNGVVDDSQLPKDRFSAERLKGVDSTLKIQPAKLEDSAVYLCASSSPTGKLGNEQFFGPGTRLTVL.

The J gene is TRBJ1-1, the V gene TRBV19; TRBD1 matches 8 bases. The V segment lost 8 bases and the J segment 0 bases; nucleotides outside the gene matches: 5. Germline V gene sequence: CDR1 LNHDA, CDR2 SQIVND (reference sequence). The CDR3 contains 14 residues. CDR3 sequence: CASGDRGMNTEAFF. CDR3 in DNA: TGTGCCAGTGGAGACAGGGGAATGAACACTGAAGCTTTCTTT.

The V and J genes are TRBV7-6 and TRBJ1-2; 9 nucleotides agree with TRBD1. CDR1 and CDR2 (germline): SGHVS, FNYEAQ. The CDR3 is 15 residues long. Losses at the gene ends were 5 bases for V and 4 bases for J; bases not matched to a gene: 8. CDR3 region: CASSPGQGPIYGYTF. The CDR3 nucleotides are TGTGCCAGCAGCCCCGGACAGGGGCCTATCTATGGCTACACCTTC.

This clone was recorded once. The chain joins TRBV6-1 to TRBJ1-5, with 9 nucleotides matching TRBD1. The germline CDR1 and CDR2 sequences are MNHNS and SASEGT. This CDR3 is built from 18 residues. Trimming cost V 1 base and J 3 bases; bases outside gene matches: 10. As DNA, the CDR3 is TGTGCCAGCAGTGAAGGGTTAGGGGGGACAGGGAACAATCAGCCCCAGCATTTT. Its translation: CASSEGLGGTGNNQPQHF.

V usage is TRBV11-2 and J usage is TRBJ1-2, with TRBD1 matching over 7 bases. The V segment lost 5 bases and the J segment 8 bases; nucleotides outside the gene matches: 5. From germline, CDR1 is SGHAT and CDR2 FQNNGV. The CDR3 sequence is 12 residues long. The CDR3 loop is CASSLTGHGYTF. The CDR3 DNA follows: TGTGCCAGCAGCCTGACAGGGCACGGCTACACCTTC.